A selection of T cell receptor beta chains follows, all from one sample in a study of identical twins. TCRdb itself ran the 5' RACE reads through MiXCR, one entry per CDR3 protein. The sample contains 140,000 to 150,000 distinct CDR3 sequences, around 3.4% of which appear only once. Sequenced sample: memory T cells sorted from blood. The receptors come from a man between 18 and 35 years old in good health. The CDR3 runs from the conserved cysteine through the conserved F or W. D genes are given only for firm matches. Sizes are listed as once, few or many counts, or a class when the clone is expanded.

cdr3_nt cdr3_aa v_call d_call j_call clone_size
TGCGCCAGCAGCAGAATGGGACTAGCGGACTACAATGAGCAGTTCTTC CASSRMGLADYNEQFF TRBV4-1 TRBD2 TRBJ2-1 many
TGCGCCAGCAGCCCTCTACCCGGGAGGAACACCGGGGAGCTGTTTTTT CASSPLPGRNTGELFF TRBV4-3 . TRBJ2-2 many
TGTGCCAGCAGCTTAGGGCCGGGTACGCAGTATTTT CASSLGPGTQYF TRBV7-6 . TRBJ2-3 many
TGTGCCACCAGCAAGTCAGTGAACACTGAAGCTTTCTTT CATSKSVNTEAFF TRBV15 . TRBJ1-1 few
TGCGCCAGCAGCATGGACAGCTCAAACACTGAAGCTTTCTTT CASSMDSSNTEAFF TRBV5-1 . TRBJ1-1 few
TGTGCCAGCAGCGGGTCAGATACGCAGTATTTT CASSGSDTQYF TRBV12-3/TRBV12-4 . TRBJ2-3 many
TGTGCCAGCAGTTTCCAGTCTGGGGCCAACGTCCTGACTTTC CASSFQSGANVLTF TRBV27 . TRBJ2-6 many
TGTGCCAGCAGCTTAGGATTTTCTGGGGCCAACGTCCTGACTTTC CASSLGFSGANVLTF TRBV7-2 . TRBJ2-6 many
TGTGCCAGCGCGGGGGGGGCCTACAATGAGCAGTTCTTC CASAGGAYNEQFF TRBV6-6 TRBD2 TRBJ2-1 many
TGTGCCAGCAGCCCACTAAGCGGGGGAAGAAACATTCAGTACTTC CASSPLSGGRNIQYF TRBV14 TRBD2 TRBJ2-4 many